Presented here are 20 T cell receptor beta chains from one specimen sequenced in a study of shared clonotypes between healthy human individuals. This table comes from immunoSEQ multiplex PCR, and its TCRdb copy is limited to in-frame clones, with some not included. The sample yields 2 million to 3 million clones, over 85% seen once. The sample comprised naive CD4+ T cells from PBMCs. Subset of the sample: CD45RA+ positively selected. The source is a young man in good health. Some clones in this sample may be carry-over from other donors' samples.

The chain recombines TRBV5-5 with TRBJ2-5, with 7 positions matching TRBD1. V gave up 3 bases and J gave up 5 bases; unmatched junction bases: 4. The CDR3 runs 13 residues. In germline, CDR1 is SGHKS, CDR2 YYEKEE (reference sequence). CDR3 bases: TGTGCCAGCAGCTCTCAGGGGGAGGAGACCCAGTACTTC. This sequence encodes CASSSQGEETQYF. Complete variable domain (other parts from reference TRBV5-5 and TRBJ2-5): DAGVTQSPTHLIKTRGQQVTLRCSPISGHKSVSWYQQVLGQGPQFIFQYYEKEERGRGNFPDRFSARQFPNYSSELNVNALLLGDSALYLCASSSQGEETQYFGPGTRLLVL.

V is TRBV30 and J is TRBJ2-5; D ambiguous. The CDR3 length is 17 residues. V lost 0 bases and J lost 2, with 19 bases in between. Per germline, CDR1 GTSNPN and CDR2 SVGIG (reference sequence). CDR3 DNA: TGTGCCTGGAGTGTATGGGTCTCAATTTCGGGTCAAGAGACCCAGTACTTC. This encodes CAWSVWVSISGQETQYF.

The V gene is TRBV28, the J gene TRBJ1-1; D call uncertain. The CDR3 consists of 14 residues. The V end was cut by 10 bases, the J end by 1 base, with 16 bases between. Germline V gene sequence: CDR1 MDHEN, CDR2 SYDVKM. The CDR3 DNA reads as TGTGCCACCAACCCTCCGGCATGGAACACTGAAGCTTTCTTT. Translated, it gives CATNPPAWNTEAFF.

This chain uses TRBV15 with TRBJ1-5, with D possibly matching TRBD1 (5 bases). This CDR3 region has 15 residues. Trimming cost V 3 bases and J 8 bases, with 17 bases left between them. Germline V lookup: CDR1 LNHNV, CDR2 YYDKDF (reference sequence). The CDR3 protein is CATSSDRSRGEPQHF. The CDR3 DNA is TGTGCCACCAGCAGTGATAGGAGTCGAGGGGAGCCCCAGCATTTT.

J is TRBJ1-4 and V is TRBV18, with 10 bases aligning to TRBD1. V trimming: 3 bases; J trimming: 7 bases; junction bases outside the gene matches: 2. The CDR3 totals 14 residues. Germline CDR1 is KGHSH and CDR2 is LQKENI. CDR3 in DNA: TGTGCCAGCTCACCGGGACAGGGGATTGAAAAACTGTTTTTT. Protein product: CASSPGQGIEKLFF.

The chain links TRBV10-3 to TRBJ2-3; possibly TRBD1 for D (6 bases). With 6 bases removed from V and 5 bases from J, the gap between germline ends came to 15 bases. Germline CDR1 reads ENHRY; CDR2 reads SYGVKD. This CDR3 has 14 amino acids. CDR3 loop: CAISPRQVRDTQYF. The CDR3 region has the DNA TGTGCCATCAGCCCGAGACAGGTCAGAGATACGCAGTATTTT.

The chain employs TRBV18 and TRBJ2-5; 7 bases agree with TRBD1. The CDR3 is made up of 14 amino acids. V lost 5 bases to trimming and J lost 1 base; unmatched junction nucleotides: 4. CDR1 KGHSH and CDR2 LQKENI come from the germline V gene. CDR3 in amino acids: CASSSTGAQETQYF. In DNA form, the CDR3 reads TGTGCCAGCTCAAGCACAGGGGCCCAAGAGACCCAGTACTTC.

This chain joins TRBV7-9 and TRBJ1-2; D uncertain. CDR3 size: 13 residues. V lost 5 bases to trimming and J lost 4 bases, with 11 bases between them. Per germline, CDR1 SEHNR and CDR2 FQNEAQ (reference sequence). The CDR3 bases are TGTGCCAGCAGCCCCGACGGAAGCTATGGCTACACCTTC. Its protein product is CASSPDGSYGYTF.

Remarks on this clone: The same CDR3 arises from other DNA sequences in this sample as well. This chain connects TRBV5-1 to TRBJ2-1; a weak D match, TRBD1 (6 bases). The CDR3 runs to 15 residues. V lost 0 bases, J lost 2 bases, and 9 bases lay in between. CDR1 and CDR2 from the germline V gene are SGHRS and YFSETQ. The CDR3 bases are TGCGCCAGCAGCTTGGCCGGACAGCCCTACAATGAGCAGTTCTTC. Translation: CASSLAGQPYNEQFF. Looking up the rest from reference TRBV5-1 and TRBJ2-1 gives the full variable domain: KAGVTQTPRYLIKTRGQQVTLSCSPISGHRSVSWYQQTPGQGLQFLFEYFSETQRNKGNFPGRFSGRQFSNSRSEMNVSTLELGDSALYLCASSLAGQPYNEQFFGPGTRLTVL.

V and J are TRBV6-6 and TRBJ2-1, with D possibly TRBD1 on 5 matching bases. The CDR3 is 15 residues long. CDR1 MNHNY and CDR2 SVGAGI come from the germline V gene (reference sequence). V was trimmed by 6 bases and J by 4 bases, leaving 16 bases between them. CDR3 region: CASRPPGHTYNEQFF. Here the CDR3 DNA reads TGTGCCAGCAGACCCCCAGGACACACATACAATGAGCAGTTCTTC.

This clone has just one count. This sequence joins TRBV19 and TRBJ1-5; 7 nucleotides align to TRBD1. Germline V lookup: CDR1 LNHDA, CDR2 SQIVND (reference sequence). The CDR3 runs to 17 residues. V trimming: 3 bases; J trimming: 0 bases; junction bases outside the gene matches: 8. The CDR3 is CASSIPRGGYSNQPQHF. The CDR3 nucleotides read TGTGCCAGTAGTATCCCCAGGGGGGGGTATAGCAATCAGCCCCAGCATTTT.

The rearrangement links TRBV11-2 to TRBJ2-5, with D perhaps matching TRBD2 (6 bases). Trimming took off 0 bases at V and 5 bases at J, with 10 bases between the two ends. This CDR3 comprises 14 residues. Germline CDR1 SGHAT, CDR2 FQNNGV. Written as DNA, the CDR3 is TGTGCCAGCAGCTTAGATCTAGCGATGGAGACCCAGTACTTC. Translated: CASSLDLAMETQYF.

The chain uses TRBV6-1 and TRBJ2-7; no reliable D call. The germline V gene has CDR1 MNHNS and CDR2 SASEGT. This CDR3 has 14 residues. Trimming took 4 bases from V and 6 from J, leaving 16 bases between them. The CDR3 region is CASSVQQAFGEQYF. The CDR3 DNA follows: TGTGCCAGCAGTGTCCAGCAGGCCTTCGGCGAGCAGTACTTC.

A remark on this clone: In the same sample, other DNA sequences code for this CDR3. The J gene is TRBJ2-3, the V gene TRBV11-2, with 12 nucleotides matching TRBD2. This CDR3 is 16 amino acids long. Losses at the gene ends were 2 bases for V and 3 bases for J; bases not matched to a gene: 3. CDR1 SGHAT and CDR2 FQNNGV come from the germline V gene. The CDR3 reads CASSLLAGGMTDTQYF. CDR3 bases: TGTGCCAGCAGCTTACTAGCGGGAGGGATGACAGATACGCAGTATTTT.

Only one count was recorded for this clone. Other DNA sequences in this specimen translate into the identical CDR3. This chain joins TRBV2 and TRBJ1-1; D ambiguous. V lost 1 base and J 5 bases, leaving 8 bases between the germline ends. Germline V CDR1 and CDR2: SNHLY, FYNNEI. The CDR3 spans 13 residues. The CDR3 region is CASSEDRNTEAFF. Here the CDR3 DNA reads TGTGCCAGCAGTGAAGACAGAAATACTGAAGCTTTCTTT.

V gene TRBV15 combines with J gene TRBJ2-7; perhaps TRBD2 as D (6 bases). Trimming cost V 9 bases and J 2 bases, with 14 bases left between them. The length of the CDR3 is 13 residues. Per germline, CDR1 LNHNV and CDR2 YYDKDF (reference sequence). The CDR3 sequence is CATRVAGTYEQYF. The CDR3 nucleotides are TGTGCCACTCGTGTGGCGGGAACCTACGAGCAGTACTTC.

The chain employs TRBV5-1 and TRBJ2-7; TRBD2 matches at 10 bases. This CDR3 has 18 residues. CDR1 is SGHRS, CDR2 YFSETQ, per germline. V gave up 4 bases and J gave up 0 bases; unmatched junction bases: 13. CDR3 nucleotides: TGCGCCAGCAGCCTGCGCCCCGTCGGACTAGCGGACTCCTACGAGCAGTACTTC. Translation: CASSLRPVGLADSYEQYF.

The CDR3 here is CASSLVGLRQPQHF. The CDR3, as DNA: TGTGCCAGCAGCTTAGTCGGGTTACGGCAGCCCCAGCATTTT. The gene calls are TRBV7-2 and TRBJ1-5; D gene uncertain. This CDR3 region has 14 residues. Deletions cut 1 base from V and 7 bases from J, with 11 bases between. CDR1 and CDR2 from the germline V gene are SGHTA and FQGNSA.

On this clone: Other DNA variants within this sample encode the same CDR3. This chain links TRBV6-1 with TRBJ1-2, with D possibly matching TRBD1 (6 bases). Germline-derived CDR1 and CDR2 are MNHNS and SASEGT. The V gene lost 2 bases and the J gene lost 4 bases, with 8 bases spanning the gap. The CDR3 has 13 amino acids. The CDR3 DNA sequence: TGTGCCAGCAGTGAAAGGACAGTCTATGGCTACACCTTC. Translated: CASSERTVYGYTF.

The gene calls are TRBV15 and TRBJ2-1, with 7 bases fitting TRBD1. Germline V gene data show CDR1 as LNHNV and CDR2 as YYDKDF (reference sequence). The CDR3 spans 18 residues. J was trimmed by 9 bases and V by 1 base; bases with no gene match: 18. CDR3 sequence: CATSRVAQGGGRWVEQFF. The CDR3 DNA follows: TGTGCCACCAGCAGAGTAGCCCAAGGGGGCGGCAGGTGGGTTGAGCAGTTCTTC.